The present entry profiles one T cell receptor beta chain with its context. Its matching antigen is unknown. This sample stems from a study of OX40 agonist ivuxolimab in advanced cancers. Study-wide results and caveats: The average count of expanded clones was higher among CD8+ T cells than among CD4+.

Sequencing used immunoSEQ multiplex PCR; TCRdb keeps in-frame clones, though not all of them. The sample carries under 85,000 clones, about 81% recorded once. The CDR3 covers 15 residues. Trimming left V 1 base short and J 0 bases short, with 11 bases between. The germline CDR1 and CDR2 sequences are SGHKS and YYEKEE (reference sequence). The sequence was obtained from an adult with an advanced solid tumor such as melanoma, head and neck, liver or kidney cancer. Sequencing used CD4+ or CD8+ T cells sorted from blood, obtained in a trial of the OX40 agonist ivuxolimab. This chain connects TRBV5-5 to TRBJ2-7; D perhaps matches TRBD1 (6 bases). The CDR3 region has the DNA TGTGCCAGCAGCTTGAGGGACAAGAGCTCCTACGAGCAGTACTTC. It encodes CASSLRDKSSYEQYF. The variable domain in full, with the rest retrieved from reference TRBV5-5 and TRBJ2-7, is DAGVTQSPTHLIKTRGQQVTLRCSPISGHKSVSWYQQVLGQGPQFIFQYYEKEERGRGNFPDRFSARQFPNYSSELNVNALLLGDSALYLCASSLRDKSSYEQYFGPGTRLTVT.